This TCR beta chain was profiled in a study of T cell responses to AZD1222 COVID-19 vaccine. Only in-frame clones appear in the TCRdb table, and some are missing; sequencing was by immunoSEQ multiplex PCR. The sample contains 95,000 to 150,000 clones, roughly 91% of which appear only once. The V and J ends lost 0 bases and 2 bases, in that order; junction bases with no gene match: 6. Germline V lookup: CDR1 MNHNS, CDR2 SASEGT. The length of the CDR3 is 16 residues. The source of this sequence is an adult in good health. The source material was peripheral blood, sampled on day 0 of AZD1222 vaccination. The rearrangement uses TRBV6-1 and TRBJ2-7; 8 bases line up with TRBD2. CDR3 region: CASSEAGAGDPYEQYF. CDR3 DNA sequence: TGTGCCAGCAGTGAAGCGGGAGCGGGGGACCCCTACGAGCAGTACTTC.